These 21 T cell receptor beta chains share one sample of origin, sequenced in a study of T cell responses to AZD1222 COVID-19 vaccine. This table comes from immunoSEQ multiplex PCR, and its TCRdb copy is limited to in-frame clones, with some not included. The table has 180,000 or so clones, about 89% seen once. The sequencing used peripheral blood, collected 28 days after the second AZD1222 dose. The receptors shown here come from an adult who received the AZD1222 COVID-19 vaccine.

This chain links TRBV7-3 with TRBJ2-1; no firm D call. Germline V gene sequence: CDR1 SGHTA, CDR2 FQGTGA. Trimming shortened V by 1 base and J by 5 bases, and 9 bases separated the two germline ends. The CDR3 covers 14 residues. This chain's CDR3 is CASSLNSLHNEQFF. The CDR3 DNA follows: TGTGCCAGCAGCTTAAATAGCTTGCACAATGAGCAGTTCTTC.

The V gene is TRBV10-1, the J gene TRBJ1-5, with D unclear. The CDR3 sequence is 13 residues long. V shed 2 bases and J shed 7 bases, with 9 bases lying between them. Germline lookup yields CDR1 WNHNN and CDR2 SYGVQD (reference sequence). For the CDR3, the DNA is TGCGCCAGCAGTGAGCTGGTGGGGCAGCCCCAGCATTTT. It yields the protein CASSELVGQPQHF.

The chain uses TRBV10-3 and TRBJ1-1; D unclear. The CDR3 spans 13 residues. Per the germline V gene, CDR1 is ENHRY and CDR2 is SYGVKD. The germline V and J ends were trimmed by 4 bases and 0 bases, with 6 bases remaining between them. CDR3 bases: TGTGCCATCAGTGGGCGGTTGAACACTGAAGCTTTCTTT. The encoded protein is CAISGRLNTEAFF.

This clone has just a few counts. V and J are TRBV27 and TRBJ2-7, with 9 bases that match TRBD2. V shed 6 bases and J 3 bases; nucleotides not matched to a gene: 9. Germline V gives CDR1 MNHEY, CDR2 SMNVEV (reference sequence). The CDR3 sequence is 15 residues long. The CDR3 sequence: CASSTLAGIIYEQYF. CDR3 in DNA: TGTGCCAGCAGCACCCTAGCGGGGATTATCTACGAGCAGTACTTC.

The chain has TRBV12-3 or TRBV12-4 and TRBJ1-1; D not resolved. The CDR3 runs 12 residues. Trimming stripped 6 bases from V and 1 base from J, with 6 bases between. The DNA for the CDR3 is TGTGCCAGCAGGAAAAAGAACACTGAAGCTTTCTTT. This codes for CASRKKNTEAFF.

The sample holds a few counts of this clone. The chain has TRBV6-1 and TRBJ2-1; D uncertain. Germline V lookup: CDR1 MNHNS, CDR2 SASEGT. With 2 bases removed from V and 9 bases from J, the gap between germline ends came to 5 bases. The CDR3 has 11 residues. CDR3 bases: TGTGCCAGCAGTGAATACGGTGAGCAGTTCTTC. Translated, it gives CASSEYGEQFF.

The chain combines TRBV29-1 with TRBJ1-1; unclear D gene. V lost 3 bases, J lost 1 base, and 9 bases lay in between. The CDR3 is made up of 13 amino acids. The germline CDR1 and CDR2 sequences are SQVTM and ANQGSEA. The CDR3 bases are TGCAGCGTTGAGCGGACCGCGAACACTGAAGCTTTCTTT. Encoded protein: CSVERTANTEAFF.

This clone was seen once. The chain joins TRBV6-5 to TRBJ2-7; the D call may be TRBD1 or TRBD2 (7 bases each). Trimming removed 7 bases at V and 4 bases at J, with 20 bases between. CDR1 is MNHEY, CDR2 SVGAGI, per germline. This CDR3 is 15 amino acids long. The CDR3 DNA is TGTGCCAGCACTCTAAGGGAGGGGGCGAATTACGAGCAGTACTTC. Translating gives CASTLREGANYEQYF.

The chain has TRBV21-1 and TRBJ2-1; the table assigns TRBD2, which was not confirmed against the DNA. TRBV21-1 is termed a pseudogene. The CDR3 totals 14 residues. The CDR3 region has the DNA TGTGCCAGCAGCATGGGACTAGCGGGGGGGCCTAGGTTCTTC. Translated, it gives CASSMGLAGGPRFF.

Only one count was recorded for this clone. The chain employs TRBV14 and TRBJ1-1; D is uncertain. Germline V gene lookup returns CDR1 SGHDN and CDR2 FVKESK. Trimming cost V 5 bases and J 0 bases, with 7 bases left between them. The CDR3 is made up of 13 amino acids. This CDR3 reads CASSASMNTEAFF. CDR3 in DNA: TGTGCCAGCAGCGCATCGATGAACACTGAAGCTTTCTTT.

This chain links TRBV6-5 with TRBJ1-4; D is unresolved. Germline loops: CDR1 MNHEY, CDR2 SVGAGI. There are 15 residues in the CDR3. The V end lost 2 bases, the J end lost 4 bases, and 11 bases lay between the germline ends. The CDR3 loop reads CASSYGPASNEKLFF. The CDR3 coding sequence is TGTGCCAGCAGTTACGGCCCGGCAAGTAATGAAAAACTGTTTTTT.

The rearrangement joins TRBV6-5 to TRBJ2-1; weak D call: TRBD1 (6 bases). Deletions cut 11 bases from V and 7 bases from J, with 12 bases between. This CDR3 contains 11 residues. Germline lookup yields CDR1 MNHEY and CDR2 SVGAGI. The CDR3: CAAARGNEQFF. CDR3 nucleotides: TGTGCCGCGGCCAGGGGAAATGAGCAGTTCTTC.

The chain uses TRBV10-2 and TRBJ1-2; D perhaps matches TRBD1 (5 bases). V lost 7 bases and J 2 bases, leaving 11 bases between the germline ends. Germline V gene sequence: CDR1 WSHSY, CDR2 SAAADI. The CDR3 runs 13 residues. The CDR3 nucleotides read TGCGCCAGCACCGGGGGAACCAACTATGGCTACACCTTC. Its translation is CASTGGTNYGYTF.

The chain is built from TRBV19 and TRBJ1-5; D is unclear. Trimming removed 7 bases from V and 4 bases from J, with 11 bases in between. Germline V lookup: CDR1 LNHDA, CDR2 SQIVND (reference sequence). This CDR3 region has 13 residues. As DNA, the CDR3 is TGTGCCAGTACGGCTCAGCCTAATCAGCCCCAGCATTTT. Translation: CASTAQPNQPQHF.

V is TRBV6-6 and J is TRBJ2-7; 7 bases map to TRBD2. The ends lost 0 bases at V and 3 bases at J; junction bases unmatched: 2. Germline values: CDR1 MNHNY, CDR2 SVGAGI (reference sequence). The CDR3 contains 14 residues. CDR3 sequence reads: CASSYSGGDYEQYF. As DNA, the CDR3 is TGTGCCAGCAGTTACTCGGGAGGGGACTACGAGCAGTACTTC.

This chain connects TRBV7-2 to TRBJ1-4; TRBD1 might be the D (6 bases). Trimming took 1 base from V and 4 from J, leaving 13 bases between them. Germline CDR1 reads SGHTA; CDR2 reads FQGNSA. There are 16 residues in the CDR3. CDR3 sequence reads: CASSLGGGGGNEKLFF. The CDR3 DNA reads as TGTGCCAGCAGCTTAGGAGGGGGGGGAGGTAATGAAAAACTGTTTTTT.

V and J are TRBV11-3 and TRBJ2-7, with 9 bases fitting TRBD1. The junction had 5 bases not matched to a gene; V was cut back by 5 bases and J by 6 bases. This CDR3 comprises 13 residues. Germline V gene data show CDR1 as SGHNT and CDR2 as YENEEA. CDR3 nucleotides: TGTGCCAGCAGCCGTACAGGGGGCTCCGAGCAGTACTTC. It translates to CASSRTGGSEQYF.

On this clone: The same CDR3 also results from other DNA sequences found in this sample. The V call is TRBV11-2, the J call TRBJ1-1; D not resolved. The germline V and J ends were trimmed by 2 bases and 2 bases, with 6 bases remaining between them. The CDR3 is 13 residues long. Germline V gene sequence: CDR1 SGHAT, CDR2 FQNNGV. The CDR3 coding sequence is TGTGCCAGCAGCTTAAAGCGAAACACTGAAGCTTTCTTT. Its translation is CASSLKRNTEAFF.

V is TRBV10-2 and J is TRBJ1-3, with D tentatively TRBD1 (5 bases). Germline V gene sequence: CDR1 WSHSY, CDR2 SAAADI. The V and J ends lost 6 bases and 4 bases respectively, with 16 bases between them. The CDR3 length is 15 residues. The CDR3 sequence is CASSINRDGGNTIYF. CDR3 coding DNA: TGCGCCAGCAGCATAAACCGGGACGGAGGAAACACCATATATTTT.

The DNA for the CDR3 is TGTGCCAGCAGCTTGGAGGGCGCGCGGAGCACCATATATTTT. Protein: CASSLEGARSTIYF. The V call is TRBV5-6, the J call TRBJ1-3, with D uncertain. Germline-derived CDR1 and CDR2 are SGHDT and YYEEEE. Trimming stripped 0 bases from V and 9 bases from J, with 13 bases between. The CDR3 runs to 14 residues.

The chain has TRBV4-3 and TRBJ1-4, with 7 bases matching TRBD1. Trimming at V came to 1 base and at J to 6 bases, leaving 8 bases not matched to a gene. In germline, CDR1 is LGHNA, CDR2 YSLEER. The CDR3 consists of 16 residues. The chain's CDR3 is CASSQVWGGGDEKLFF. As DNA, the CDR3 is TGCGCCAGCAGCCAAGTCTGGGGAGGGGGCGATGAAAAACTGTTTTTT.